The rows below give T cell receptor beta chains drawn from one sample of a study of prognosis after radiotherapy for stage I lung cancer. TCRdb analysed the multiplex PCR reads with MiXCR anew, one entry per CDR3 protein. Among fewer than 25,000 distinct CDR3 sequences listed, roughly 40% were seen once. The specimen comprised PBMCs, sampled before or after stereotactic body radiation therapy (not recorded which). The receptors come from a donor at least 50 years old with non-small cell lung cancer. Both conserved end residues are trimmed from each CDR3. Fields, in order: D gene, J gene, V gene, CDR3 protein. A D gene is named only where the DNA matches it firmly.

>.|TRBJ2-6|TRBV19
ASTPGVTGANVLT
>.|TRBJ2-3|TRBV7-2
ASRLNKGEGTDTQY
>TRBD2|TRBJ2-1|TRBV4-1
ASSQDGREAYNEQF
>.|TRBJ2-7|TRBV19
ASSRRGAGSYEQY
>.|TRBJ2-3|TRBV6-1
ASSELTPTDTQY
>.|TRBJ2-7|TRBV20-1
SADPGRGTYEQY
>.|TRBJ1-2|TRBV27
ASSFWDGYGYT
>.|TRBJ2-2|TRBV24-1
ATSDLQGMENTGELF
>.|TRBJ2-7|TRBV12-3/TRBV12-4
ASSSSSQGSIEQY
>TRBD1|TRBJ1-3|TRBV5-1
ASSDDRAGNTIY
>TRBD2|TRBJ2-1|TRBV4-2
ASSQGSGAGGSDEQF
>TRBD1|TRBJ1-1|TRBV7-6
ASSLGVWTGGLNTEAF
>.|TRBJ2-7|TRBV20-1
SARGSLNASSYEQY
>.|TRBJ1-3|TRBV20-1
SPPPNTIY
>.|TRBJ2-7|TRBV2
ASSGRNEQY
>TRBD2|TRBJ2-1|TRBV2
ASKGGRENRNEQF
>TRBD2|TRBJ2-2|TRBV6-1
ASKTSGRARTGELL
>.|TRBJ2-7|TRBV7-9
ASSAREFYEQY
>.|TRBJ1-2|TRBV2
ASRPDSRCNYGYT
>.|TRBJ1-2|TRBV9
ASSVQGNGYT
>.|TRBJ1-1|TRBV7-2
ASSSWIGGRRTEAF
>.|TRBJ1-1|TRBV5-4
ASSLGQGGTEAF
>.|TRBJ2-1|TRBV27
ASSWSPDNEQF
>.|TRBJ2-2|TRBV29-1
SGYTGELF
>.|TRBJ2-4|TRBV20-1
SARQGPLAKNIQY
>TRBD2|TRBJ2-1|TRBV4-3
ASSQVTSDYNEQF
>.|TRBJ2-6|TRBV5-1
ASKDPGANALT
>.|TRBJ1-1|TRBV19
ASSITMNTEAF
>TRBD2|TRBJ2-2|TRBV12-3/TRBV12-4
ASRVAGGNTGELF
>TRBD2|TRBJ2-3|TRBV5-1
ASSLGGTRDTQY
>.|TRBJ1-5|TRBV28
ASSSTGNNQPQH
>.|TRBJ2-2|TRBV6-5
ASSHSAGAGELF
>.|TRBJ2-1|TRBV30
AGAGSSYNEQF
>TRBD2|TRBJ2-2|TRBV4-1
ASSPRSGLVETGELF
>TRBD1|TRBJ2-5|TRBV2
ASSAPGQGTETQY
>TRBD1|TRBJ2-1|TRBV7-3
ASSLFGTGEYNEQF
>.|TRBJ2-7|TRBV6-1
ASTLGPGAVEQY
>TRBD2|TRBJ2-7|TRBV25-1
ASSELTSGKSYEQY
>.|TRBJ2-2|TRBV5-1
ASTLDSSNTGELF
>.|TRBJ2-1|TRBV24-1
ATEPSGGAHNEQF
>TRBD2|TRBJ2-6|TRBV12-3/TRBV12-4
ASSLSGRASGANVLT
>.|TRBJ2-1|TRBV5-1
ASSLGILAGGSQEQF
>.|TRBJ2-1|TRBV12-3/TRBV12-4
ASSLLGNDQF
>.|TRBJ2-3|TRBV5-1
ASSLGGLLTDTQY